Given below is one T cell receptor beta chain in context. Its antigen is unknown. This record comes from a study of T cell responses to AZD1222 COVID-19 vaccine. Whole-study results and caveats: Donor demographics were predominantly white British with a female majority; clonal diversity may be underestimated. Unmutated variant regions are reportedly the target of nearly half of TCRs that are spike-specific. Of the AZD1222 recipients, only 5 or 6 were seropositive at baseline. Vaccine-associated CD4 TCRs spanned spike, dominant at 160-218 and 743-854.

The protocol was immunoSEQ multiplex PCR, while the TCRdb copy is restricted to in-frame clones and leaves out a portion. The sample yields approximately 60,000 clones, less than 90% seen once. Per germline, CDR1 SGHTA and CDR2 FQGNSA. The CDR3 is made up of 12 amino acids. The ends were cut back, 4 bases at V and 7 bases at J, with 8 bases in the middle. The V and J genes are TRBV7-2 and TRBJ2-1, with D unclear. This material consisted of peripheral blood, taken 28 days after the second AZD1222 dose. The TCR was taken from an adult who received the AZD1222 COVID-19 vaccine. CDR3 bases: TGTGCCAGCAGCTCGCAGAGAAATGAGCAGTTCTTC. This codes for CASSSQRNEQFF.